The present entry profiles one T cell receptor beta chain with its context. The sample belongs to a study of OX40 agonist ivuxolimab in advanced cancers. Across the study: Dose-escalation subjects each had hepatocellular carcinoma, melanoma, renal cell or head and neck cancer.

Assay: immunoSEQ multiplex PCR; the TCRdb copy retains only in-frame clones and omits some. The data contain under 200,000 clones, around 94% of them seen just once; the ten biggest clones take up about 0.31%. The CDR3 runs to 13 residues. Germline CDR1 is SGHTA and CDR2 is FQGTGA. Trimming shortened V by 5 bases and J by 3 bases, and 10 bases separated the two germline ends. Sequencing was performed on CD4+ or CD8+ T cells sorted from blood, taken in a trial of the OX40 agonist ivuxolimab. The rearrangement uses TRBV7-3 and TRBJ1-1; D is unclear. This sequence was found in an adult with an advanced solid tumor such as melanoma, head and neck, liver or kidney cancer. The CDR3 coding sequence is TGTGCCAGCAGCCTTTCAAGTCACACTGAAGCTTTCTTT. Translated, it gives CASSLSSHTEAFF.